The 21 T cell receptor beta chains below were found in one sample sequenced in a study of identical twins. In TCRdb, the 5' RACE reads were re-called with MiXCR into one record per CDR3 protein. The sample comprises 460,000 or so distinct CDR3 sequences, approximately 15% of which are singletons, and around 0.48% rests with the top ten. These data are also associated with another study on yellow fever vaccine responses in identical twins.

Sequencing was done on a sample of CD4+ T cells sorted from blood. All receptors come from a woman between 18 and 29 years old in good health.

This clonotype was seen a few times. The chain couples TRBV15 to TRBJ2-7; D is unresolved. Deletions cut 0 bases from V and 7 bases from J, with 7 bases between. Germline V gene sequence: CDR1 LNHNV, CDR2 YYDKDF (reference sequence). The CDR3 runs to 12 residues. CDR3 region: CATSRETQEQYF. In DNA form, the CDR3 reads TGTGCCACCAGCAGAGAGACCCAAGAGCAGTACTTC.

This clonotype was counted a few times. The chain employs TRBV4-3 and TRBJ1-5; TRBD1 might be the D (6 bases). CDR1 is LGHNA, CDR2 YSLEER, per germline. The CDR3 totals 16 residues. The ends were cut back, 5 bases at V and 6 bases at J, with 20 bases in the middle. For the CDR3, the DNA is TGCGCCAGCAGCAGAGAACGGACAGTCCCGGGTCAGCCCCAGCATTTT. This sequence encodes CASSRERTVPGQPQHF.

The V call is TRBV5-5, the J call TRBJ2-5; D possibly matches TRBD1 or TRBD2 (5 bases each). The ends were cut back, 4 bases at V and 5 bases at J, with 18 bases in the middle. There are 15 residues in the CDR3. The V gene's germline CDR1 is SGHKS and CDR2 YYEKEE (reference sequence). The CDR3 DNA sequence: TGTGCCAGCAGCCCACCGGGACCCGGGCGGGAGACCCAGTACTTC. Its translation is CASSPPGPGRETQYF. The entire variable domain, with the rest obtained from reference TRBV5-5 and TRBJ2-5, is as follows: DAGVTQSPTHLIKTRGQQVTLRCSPISGHKSVSWYQQVLGQGPQFIFQYYEKEERGRGNFPDRFSARQFPNYSSELNVNALLLGDSALYLCASSPPGPGRETQYFGPGTRLLVL.

Only a few counts were recorded for this clonotype. The chain employs TRBV5-6 and TRBJ2-1, with D perhaps assigned TRBD1 or TRBD2 (5 bases each). The germline gives CDR1 SGHDT, CDR2 YYEEEE. The CDR3 length is 14 residues. Trimming cost V 3 bases and J 9 bases, with 16 bases left between them. The CDR3 here is CASSSRGSLTEQFF. The CDR3 bases are TGTGCCAGCAGCTCGAGGGGTAGCTTGACTGAGCAGTTCTTC.

This clonotype has only a few counts. The chain combines TRBV5-1 with TRBJ2-2; 13 bases align to TRBD2. Germline loops: CDR1 SGHRS, CDR2 YFSETQ. Trimming cost V 5 bases and J 0 bases; bases outside gene matches: 4. This CDR3 has 17 residues. The CDR3, as DNA: TGCGCCAGCAGGGGACTAGCGGGATTAGCGAACACCGGGGAGCTGTTTTTT. It is translated as CASRGLAGLANTGELFF.

This clonotype has a handful of counts. The genes are TRBV27 and TRBJ2-5, with D perhaps matching TRBD2 (5 bases). The germline V gene encodes CDR1 MNHEY and CDR2 SMNVEV (reference sequence). V was cut by 6 bases and J by 5 bases, with 16 bases left in between. The CDR3 runs to 14 residues. The CDR3 DNA is TGTGCCAGCAGGGGCCGGGGAAGAATTGAGACCCAGTACTTC. Translating it yields CASRGRGRIETQYF.

The chain employs TRBV4-2 and TRBJ2-3, with D possibly TRBD2 on 6 matching bases. The CDR3 is 17 amino acids. Trimming took off 1 base at V and 2 bases at J, with 16 bases between the two ends. CDR1 is LGHNA, CDR2 YNFKEQ, per germline. The CDR3 here is CASSQGQRADSTDTQYF. In DNA, the CDR3 is TGTGCCAGCAGCCAAGGTCAGCGGGCGGACTCCACAGATACGCAGTATTTT.

The J gene is TRBJ2-7, the V gene TRBV10-3, with D perhaps matching TRBD1 (5 bases). The CDR3 spans 14 residues. V shed 9 bases and J shed 3 bases, with 18 bases lying between them. Germline V lookup: CDR1 ENHRY, CDR2 SYGVKD. The CDR3 nucleotides are TGTGCCATTCAGGCCACAGGTGAAGGCTACGAGCAGTACTTC. Translated, it gives CAIQATGEGYEQYF.

The sample holds many counts of this clonotype. The chain couples TRBV7-9 to TRBJ1-5; possible D gene TRBD1, 5 bases. Trimming removed 1 base at V and 7 bases at J, with 14 bases between. This CDR3 contains 15 residues. CDR1 and CDR2 (germline): SEHNR, FQNEAQ (reference sequence). CDR3 in amino acids: CASSLGGEGGQPQHF. CDR3 DNA sequence: TGTGCCAGCAGCTTAGGAGGGGAAGGAGGCCAGCCCCAGCATTTT.

This clonotype has only one observation. The rearrangement links TRBV2 to TRBJ2-7, with 12 nucleotides matching TRBD2. Germline lookup yields CDR1 SNHLY and CDR2 FYNNEI. The CDR3 contains 15 residues. After removal of 8 bases from V and 5 bases from J, the junction contained 10 bases not matched to a gene. The CDR3 spells CASVLAGGPSNEQYF. The CDR3, as DNA: TGTGCCAGCGTCCTAGCGGGAGGGCCAAGCAACGAGCAGTACTTC.

This clonotype has only a few counts. The rearrangement uses TRBV12-3 or TRBV12-4 and TRBJ2-3, with D possibly being TRBD1 or TRBD2 (5 bases each). Trimming cost V 1 base and J 1 base, with 12 bases left between them. CDR3 length equals 16 residues. As DNA, the CDR3 is TGTGCCAGCAGTTTAGGGGACGTGGGGCGCACAGATACGCAGTATTTT. Protein product: CASSLGDVGRTDTQYF.

This clonotype was counted a single time. The chain uses TRBV25-1 and TRBJ2-4; TRBD1 agrees at 9 bases. J lost 0 bases, V lost 8 bases, and 11 bases had no gene match. This CDR3 contains 17 residues. Germline V lookup: CDR1 MGHDK, CDR2 SYGVNS. The CDR3 nucleotides are TGTGCCAGCCTCGGACAGGGGAGGAGTGGAGCCAAAAACATTCAGTACTTC. Residues: CASLGQGRSGAKNIQYF.

This clonotype came up a few times. J is TRBJ2-7 and V is TRBV10-3; 8 bases map to TRBD1. V trimming: 6 bases; J trimming: 3 bases; junction bases outside the gene matches: 10. The germline CDR1 and CDR2 sequences are ENHRY and SYGVKD. CDR3 length equals 15 residues. CDR3 nucleotide sequence: TGTGCCATCAGCTCCGGACAGGGTGTGAGCTACGAGCAGTACTTC. It yields the protein CAISSGQGVSYEQYF.

The chain couples TRBV6-5 to TRBJ2-7, with a tentative D call TRBD2 (7 bases). The CDR3 extends over 17 amino acids. Germline lookup yields CDR1 MNHEY and CDR2 SVGAGI. V lost 2 bases to trimming and J lost 4 bases, with 21 bases between them. CDR3 DNA: TGTGCCAGCAGTTACGGGAGGGGCTCCCTTCAGGGGTACGAGCAGTACTTC. Its protein product is CASSYGRGSLQGYEQYF.

The chain combines TRBV20-1 with TRBJ2-1, with D possibly called TRBD1 or TRBD2 (6 bases each). The CDR3 sequence is 14 residues long. Germline V CDR1 and CDR2: DFQATT, SNEGSKA (reference sequence). The V end lost 3 bases, the J end lost 7 bases, and 16 bases lay between the germline ends. As DNA, the CDR3 is TGCAGTGCTAGGTCCGGGGGCAATAGGAATGAGCAGTTCTTC. This encodes CSARSGGNRNEQFF.

This clonotype was counted at least ten times. V usage is TRBV5-6 and J usage is TRBJ2-1; 7 nucleotides match TRBD1. The CDR3 is made up of 14 amino acids. Germline V CDR1 and CDR2: SGHDT, YYEEEE. V was clipped by 7 bases and J by 4 bases; unmatched bases: 8. Here the CDR3 DNA reads TGTGCCAGCCATCAGCAGGGGGTGTACAATGAGCAGTTCTTC. It codes for CASHQQGVYNEQFF.

Notes on this clonotype: The junction departs from the called germline gene at one end, perhaps through a read error. The chain uses TRBV10-3 and TRBJ2-5, with D perhaps given as TRBD1 or TRBD2 (6 bases each). From germline, CDR1 is ENHRY and CDR2 SYGVKD. The CDR3 spans 17 residues. CDR3 in amino acids: CATSLVREVGGRKTQYF. In nucleotides, the CDR3 is TGTGCCACCAGTCTCGTACGCGAGGTGGGGGGCCGTAAGACCCAGTACTTC.

The chain carries TRBV10-3 and TRBJ2-7; 7 bases fit TRBD1. V lost 8 bases, J lost 2 bases, and 3 bases stayed unmatched. The CDR3 length is 12 residues. The germline gives CDR1 ENHRY, CDR2 SYGVKD. The CDR3 nucleotides are TGTGCCATCGGAACAGGGGCCTACGAGCAGTACTTC. Its protein is CAIGTGAYEQYF.

The chain is built from TRBV11-2 and TRBJ2-6; 7 bases fit TRBD1. Unmatched junction bases numbered 9, after V lost 4 bases and J lost 0 bases. CDR3 length: 18 residues. The germline gives CDR1 SGHAT, CDR2 FQNNGV. CDR3 loop: CASSWTTGRSSGANVLTF. In DNA, the CDR3 is TGTGCCAGCAGCTGGACGACAGGGCGAAGCTCTGGGGCCAACGTCCTGACTTTC. The full variable domain, with the rest looked up from reference TRBV11-2 and TRBJ2-6, is EAGVAQSPRYKIIEKRQSVAFWCNPISGHATLYWYQQILGQGPKLLIQFQNNGVVDDSQLPKDRFSAERLKGVDSTLKIQPAKLEDSAVYLCASSWTTGRSSGANVLTFGAGSRLTVL.

The rearrangement uses TRBV7-2 and TRBJ2-1, with TRBD1 identical over 10 bases. Losses at the gene ends were 4 bases for V and 7 bases for J; bases not matched to a gene: 10. Germline CDR1 SGHTA, CDR2 FQGNSA. There are 16 residues in the CDR3. CDR3 amino acids: CASSSYWDRGRNEQFF. The DNA of the CDR3 is TGTGCCAGCAGCTCCTACTGGGACAGGGGAAGGAATGAGCAGTTCTTC.

The V call is TRBV21-1, the J call TRBJ2-7; TRBD1, the D gene given by the table, was not confirmed from the DNA. TRBV21-1 is described as a pseudogene. This CDR3 has 14 amino acids. DNA for the CDR3: TGTGCCAGCACCCCAATCCCGACCGACATGGAGCAGTACTTC. The encoded protein is CASTPIPTDMEQYF.